This T cell receptor (beta chain) comes out of a study of CD8+CD57+ T cells in acquired aplastic anemia. Profiling that covered TCR beta VDJ and CDR3 relied on genomic DNA as its template. A single record per CDR3 protein comes from TCRdb applying MiXCR to the reads. The sample carries hundreds of thousands of distinct CDR3 sequences, around 72% recorded once. The sample holds one count of this clonotype. Germline V CDR1 and CDR2: SGHTS, YDEGEE. Deletions cut 4 bases from V and 4 bases from J, with 11 bases between. There are 14 residues in the CDR3. The TCR originated in a human donor in good health, serving as a control. The material sequenced was sorted CD4+, CD8+, or CD8+CD57+ T cells (not recorded which) from PBMCs. This chain connects TRBV5-8 to TRBJ1-4; D remains ambiguous. CDR3 sequence reads: CASSVCSVNEKLFF. Written as DNA, the CDR3 is TGTGCCAGCAGCGTATGCTCCGTTAATGAAAAACTGTTTTTT. The complete variable domain, with remaining parts taken from reference TRBV5-8 and TRBJ1-4, reads EAGVTQSPTHLIKTRGQQATLRCSPISGHTSVYWYQQALGLGLQFLLWYDEGEERNRGNFPPRFSGRQFPNYSSELNVNALELEDSALYLCASSVCSVNEKLFFGSGTQLSVL.